The entry that follows covers one T cell receptor beta chain sequence. The target antigen is unknown. The source of the sample is a study of cytomegalovirus exposure and HLA in healthy donors. General study results and limits: It emerged from a later analysis that several of the most significant clusters appeared to be linked to common viral pathogens.

This CDR3 spans 16 amino acids. V shed 3 bases, J shed 7 bases, and the junction held 9 bases outside the gene matches. The germline V gene has CDR1 MGHDK and CDR2 SYGVNS. The PCR made use of 60 Vbeta and 13 Jbeta primers. TCRdb keeps only in-frame clones here, not all; method: immunoSEQ multiplex PCR. The sample lists 55,000 to 80,000 clones, about 75% occurring once. The gene calls are TRBV25-1 and TRBJ2-2; 9 bases align to TRBD1. This sequence originates from a woman in her 40s in good health and CMV-seropositive. Sequencing used PBMCs. CDR3 sequence (DNA): TGTGCCAGCAGTGATCTTAACAGGGGGCAAGTCGGGGAGCTGTTTTTT. It yields the protein CASSDLNRGQVGELFF.